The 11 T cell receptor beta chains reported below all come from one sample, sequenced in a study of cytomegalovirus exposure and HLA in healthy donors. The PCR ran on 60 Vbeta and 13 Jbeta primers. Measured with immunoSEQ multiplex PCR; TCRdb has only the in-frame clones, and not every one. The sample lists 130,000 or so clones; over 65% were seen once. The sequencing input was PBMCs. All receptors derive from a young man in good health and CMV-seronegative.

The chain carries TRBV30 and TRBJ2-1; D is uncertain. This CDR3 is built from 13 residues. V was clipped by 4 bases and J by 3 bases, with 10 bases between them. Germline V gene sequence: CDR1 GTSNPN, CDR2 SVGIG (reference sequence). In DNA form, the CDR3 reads TGTGCCTGGATGAGGTCCATCTACAATGAGCAGTTCTTC. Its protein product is CAWMRSIYNEQFF.

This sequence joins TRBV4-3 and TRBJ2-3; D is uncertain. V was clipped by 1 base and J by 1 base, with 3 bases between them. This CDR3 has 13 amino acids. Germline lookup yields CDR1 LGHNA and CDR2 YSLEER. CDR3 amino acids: CASSQAGTDTQYF. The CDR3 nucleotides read TGCGCCAGCAGCCAAGCCGGCACAGATACGCAGTATTTT.

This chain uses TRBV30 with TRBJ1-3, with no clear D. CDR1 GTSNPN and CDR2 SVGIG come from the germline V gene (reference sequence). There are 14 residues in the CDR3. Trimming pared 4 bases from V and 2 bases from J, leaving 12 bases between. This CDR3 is CAWTGGRTGNTIYF. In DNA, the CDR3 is TGTGCCTGGACCGGCGGCAGAACTGGAAACACCATATATTTT.

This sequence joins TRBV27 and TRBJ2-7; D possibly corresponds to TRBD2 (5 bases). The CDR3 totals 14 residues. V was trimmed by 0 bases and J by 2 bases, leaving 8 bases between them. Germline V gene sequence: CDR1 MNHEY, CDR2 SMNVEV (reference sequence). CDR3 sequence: CASSLSPGTYEQYF. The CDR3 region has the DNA TGTGCCAGCAGTTTATCGCCGGGAACCTACGAGCAGTACTTC.

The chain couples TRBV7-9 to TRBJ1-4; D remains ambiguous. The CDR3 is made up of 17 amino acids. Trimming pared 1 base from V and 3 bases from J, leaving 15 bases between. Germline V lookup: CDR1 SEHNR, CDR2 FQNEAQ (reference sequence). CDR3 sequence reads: CASSLDSIALSNEKLFF. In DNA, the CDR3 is TGTGCCAGCAGCTTAGATTCAATTGCACTGTCTAATGAAAAACTGTTTTTT. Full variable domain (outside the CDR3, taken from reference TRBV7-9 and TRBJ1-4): DTGVSQNPRHKITKRGQNVTFRCDPISEHNRLYWYRQTLGQGPEFLTYFQNEAQLEKSRLLSDRFSAERPKGSFSTLEIQRTEQGDSAMYLCASSLDSIALSNEKLFFGSGTQLSVL.

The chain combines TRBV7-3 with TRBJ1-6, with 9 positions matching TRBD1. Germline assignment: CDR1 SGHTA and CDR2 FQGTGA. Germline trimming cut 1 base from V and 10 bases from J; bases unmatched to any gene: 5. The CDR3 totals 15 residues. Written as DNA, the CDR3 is TGTGCCAGCAGCTTAATGGGACAGGGTAACTCACCCCTCCACTTT. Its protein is CASSLMGQGNSPLHF. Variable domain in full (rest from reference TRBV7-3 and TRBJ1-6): GAGVSQTPSNKVTEKGKYVELRCDPISGHTALYWYRQSLGQGPEFLIYFQGTGAADDSGLPNDRFFAVRPEGSVSTLKIQRTERGDSAVYLCASSLMGQGNSPLHFGNGTRLTVT.

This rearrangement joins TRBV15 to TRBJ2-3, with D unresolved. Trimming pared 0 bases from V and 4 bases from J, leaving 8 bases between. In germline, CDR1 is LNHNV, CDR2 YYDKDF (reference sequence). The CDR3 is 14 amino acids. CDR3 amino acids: CATSRDRSSDTQYF. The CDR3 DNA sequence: TGTGCCACCAGCAGAGATAGGAGCTCAGATACGCAGTATTTT.

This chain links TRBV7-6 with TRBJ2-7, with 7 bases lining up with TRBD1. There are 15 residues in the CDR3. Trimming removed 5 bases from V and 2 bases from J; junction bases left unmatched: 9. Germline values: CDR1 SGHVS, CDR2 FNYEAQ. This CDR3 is CASSTSWTGTYEQYF. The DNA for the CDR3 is TGTGCCAGCAGCACCTCTTGGACAGGAACCTACGAGCAGTACTTC.

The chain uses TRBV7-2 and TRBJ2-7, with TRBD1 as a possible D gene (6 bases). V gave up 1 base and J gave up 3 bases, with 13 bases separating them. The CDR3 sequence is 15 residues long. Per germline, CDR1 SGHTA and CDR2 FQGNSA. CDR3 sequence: CASSLGVGQIYEQYF. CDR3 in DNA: TGTGCCAGCAGCTTAGGCGTCGGACAGATCTACGAGCAGTACTTC.

CDR3 loop: CASNKQLTSGNTDTQYF. The CDR3 bases are TGTGCCAGCAACAAACAATTGACTAGCGGAAACACAGATACGCAGTATTTT. The chain uses TRBV7-2 and TRBJ2-3; 9 bases are shared with TRBD2. CDR1 and CDR2 from the germline V gene are SGHTA and FQGNSA. V lost 7 bases to trimming and J lost 2 bases; unmatched junction nucleotides: 13. The CDR3 has 17 residues.

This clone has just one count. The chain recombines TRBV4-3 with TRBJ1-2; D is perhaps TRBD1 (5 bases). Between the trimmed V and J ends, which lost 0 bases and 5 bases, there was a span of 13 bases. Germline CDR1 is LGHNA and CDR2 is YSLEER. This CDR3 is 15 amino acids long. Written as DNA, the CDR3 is TGCGCCAGCAGCCAAGATGGTACGGGGGGATATGGCTACACCTTC. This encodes CASSQDGTGGYGYTF.